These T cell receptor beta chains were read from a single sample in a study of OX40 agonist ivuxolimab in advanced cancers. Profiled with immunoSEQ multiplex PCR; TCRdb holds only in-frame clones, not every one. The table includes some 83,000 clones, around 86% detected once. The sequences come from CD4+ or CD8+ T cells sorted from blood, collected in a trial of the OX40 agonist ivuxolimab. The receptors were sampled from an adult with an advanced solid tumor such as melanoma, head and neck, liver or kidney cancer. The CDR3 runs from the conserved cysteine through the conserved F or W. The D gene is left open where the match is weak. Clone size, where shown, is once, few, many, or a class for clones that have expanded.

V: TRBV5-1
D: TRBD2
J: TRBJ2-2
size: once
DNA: TGCGCCAGCAGCCCGGGACTAGCGGGAGACACCGGGGAGCTGTTTTTT
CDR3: CASSPGLAGDTGELFF

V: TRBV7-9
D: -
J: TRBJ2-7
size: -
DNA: TGTGCCAGCAGCTTTGGCGGCACGGCATCCCAGCAGTACTTC
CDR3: CASSFGGTASQQYF

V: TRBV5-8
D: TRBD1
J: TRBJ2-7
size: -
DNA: TGTGCCAGCAGCTTGGACGGGACAGGGGCCTACGAGCAGTACTTC
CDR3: CASSLDGTGAYEQYF

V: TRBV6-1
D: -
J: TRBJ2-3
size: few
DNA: TGTGCCAGCAGTGCCCGTGAGCGGCACACAGATACGCAGTATTTT
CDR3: CASSARERHTDTQYF

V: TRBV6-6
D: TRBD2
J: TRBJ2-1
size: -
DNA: TGTGCCACCCAGAGCGGGGTGGGGAATGAGCAGTTCTTC
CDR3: CATQSGVGNEQFF

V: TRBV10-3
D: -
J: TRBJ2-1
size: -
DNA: TGTGCCATCAAGGGCGCACTAGCCTACAATGAGCAGTTCTTC
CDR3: CAIKGALAYNEQFF

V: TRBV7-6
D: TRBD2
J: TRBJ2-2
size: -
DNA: TGTGCCAGCAGCTCTAGGACTAGCGGGCAGACCGGGGAGCTGTTTTTT
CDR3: CASSSRTSGQTGELFF

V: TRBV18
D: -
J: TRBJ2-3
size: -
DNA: TGTGCCAGCTCACCACAGGGTTTTGGCACAGATACGCAGTATTTT
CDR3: CASSPQGFGTDTQYF

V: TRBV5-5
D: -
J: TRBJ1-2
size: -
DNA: TGTGCCAGCAGCCCGGATCCGGTGGGGGGCCGTGGCTACACCTTC
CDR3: CASSPDPVGGRGYTF

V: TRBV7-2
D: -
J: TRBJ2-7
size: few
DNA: TGTGCCAGCAGCTTAGTCCCGGACTCACGATACTACGAGCAGTACTTC
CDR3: CASSLVPDSRYYEQYF

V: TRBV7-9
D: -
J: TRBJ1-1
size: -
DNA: TGTGCCAGCAGCTTCGACCGACGGAACACTGAAGCTTTCTTT
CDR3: CASSFDRRNTEAFF

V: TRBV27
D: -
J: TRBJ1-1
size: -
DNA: TGTGCCAGCAGTTTCCGGGGTGAAACTGAAGCTTTCTTT
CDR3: CASSFRGETEAFF

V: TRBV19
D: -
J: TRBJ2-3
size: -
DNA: TGTGCCAGTTCGATCATGGATCAAGATACGCAGTATTTT
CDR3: CASSIMDQDTQYF

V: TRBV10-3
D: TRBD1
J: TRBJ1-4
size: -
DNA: TGTGCCATCAGTGACCCGGACAGGAATGAAAAACTGTTTTTT
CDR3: CAISDPDRNEKLFF

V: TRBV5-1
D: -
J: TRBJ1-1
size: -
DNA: TGCGCCAGCAGCGTGCAGGAGAACACTGAAGCTTTCTTT
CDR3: CASSVQENTEAFF

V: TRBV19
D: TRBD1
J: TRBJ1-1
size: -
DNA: TGTGCCAGTAACCCAGGGACAGGATTGAACACTGAAGCTTTCTTT
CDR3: CASNPGTGLNTEAFF

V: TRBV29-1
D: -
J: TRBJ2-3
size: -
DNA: TGCAGCGTCTCCCAGGGGGGGACAGATACGCAGTATTTT
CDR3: CSVSQGGTDTQYF

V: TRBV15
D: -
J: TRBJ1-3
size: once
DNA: TGTGCCACCAGCAGAGACACCCAACCCTCTGGAAACACCATATATTTT
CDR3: CATSRDTQPSGNTIYF

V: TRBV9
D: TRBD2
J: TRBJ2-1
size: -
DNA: TGTGCCAGCAGCCAGGGACTAGCGGACCCCAATGAGCAGTTCTTC
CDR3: CASSQGLADPNEQFF

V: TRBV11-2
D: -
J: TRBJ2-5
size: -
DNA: TGTGCCAGCAGCTTAGCTCCCGGAGTCGTGACCCAGTACTTC
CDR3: CASSLAPGVVTQYF

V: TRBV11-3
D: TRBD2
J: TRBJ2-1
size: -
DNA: TGTGCCAGCAGCCCCCGACTAGCGGGGGGGGGCGAGCAGTTCTTC
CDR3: CASSPRLAGGGEQFF

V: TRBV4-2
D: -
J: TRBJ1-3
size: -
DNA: TGTGCCAGCAGCCCGAATAATTGGGGGGCGAAAGGAAACACCATATATTTT
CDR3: CASSPNNWGAKGNTIYF

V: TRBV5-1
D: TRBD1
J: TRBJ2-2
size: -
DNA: TGCGCCAGCAGCATGACAGGGCTTAACACCGGGGAGCTGTTTTTT
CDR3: CASSMTGLNTGELFF

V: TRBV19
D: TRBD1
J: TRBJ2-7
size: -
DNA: TGTGCCAGTAGTATAACCATGGGAACAGGGGCCGAGCAGTACTTC
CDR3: CASSITMGTGAEQYF

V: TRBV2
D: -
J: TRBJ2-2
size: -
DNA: TGTGCCAGCACTCCACTAGCTTCGAACACCGGGGAGCTGTTTTTT
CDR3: CASTPLASNTGELFF

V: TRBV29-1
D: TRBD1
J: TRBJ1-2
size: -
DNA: TGCAGCGTCGGGGACAGCTATGGCTACACCTTC
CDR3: CSVGDSYGYTF

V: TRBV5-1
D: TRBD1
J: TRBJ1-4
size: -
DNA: TGCGCCAGCAGCTTGACAGGGGCGGAGGAAAAACTGTTTTTT
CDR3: CASSLTGAEEKLFF

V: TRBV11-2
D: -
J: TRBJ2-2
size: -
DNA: TGTGCCAGCAGCTCTACCCCAGAGCTAGCGTTATCTTCCGGGGAGCTGTTTTTT
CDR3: CASSSTPELALSSGELFF

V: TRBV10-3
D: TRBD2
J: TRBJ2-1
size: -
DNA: TGTGCCATCAGGGGGACTAGCATCAATGAGCAGTTCTTC
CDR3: CAIRGTSINEQFF

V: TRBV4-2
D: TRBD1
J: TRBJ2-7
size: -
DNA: TGTGCCAGCAGCCACGGGACAGGGAACTACGAGCAGTACTTC
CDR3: CASSHGTGNYEQYF

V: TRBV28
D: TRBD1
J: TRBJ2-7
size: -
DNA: TGTGCCAGCAGTCTCCGGACAGGGACATACGAGCAGTACTTC
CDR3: CASSLRTGTYEQYF

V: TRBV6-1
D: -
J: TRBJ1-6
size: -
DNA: TGTGCCAGCAGCCTTTTATTACAGGTTAATTCACCCCTCCACTTT
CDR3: CASSLLLQVNSPLHF

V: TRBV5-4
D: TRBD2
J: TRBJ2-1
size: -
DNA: TGTGCCAGCAGCTTGGTTAGCGGGGGGGCTGAGCAGTTCTTC
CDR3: CASSLVSGGAEQFF

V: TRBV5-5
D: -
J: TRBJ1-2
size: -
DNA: TGTGCCAGCAGCTCAAACAGGGAAATCTATGGCTACACCTTC
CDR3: CASSSNREIYGYTF

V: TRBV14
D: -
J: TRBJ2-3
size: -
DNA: TGTGCCAGCAGCCCCAACCGGGGAGATACGCAGTATTTT
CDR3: CASSPNRGDTQYF

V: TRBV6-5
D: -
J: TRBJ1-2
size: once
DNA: TGTGCCAGCAGTTACTCCAGAGACAGTAGCTATGGCTACACCTTC
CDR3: CASSYSRDSSYGYTF